The 11 T cell receptor beta chains below come from one sample, sequenced in a study of blood T cell repertoires in COVID-19. Only in-frame clones appear in the TCRdb table, and some are missing; sequencing was by immunoSEQ multiplex PCR. This repertoire shows about 390,000 clones, roughly 89% found once; its top ten account for approximately 9.3%. The sample was PBMCs or T cells enriched from blood (not recorded which). The receptor set was obtained from a woman aged 45-59 years who had recovered from COVID-19.

This clone has just a few counts. The chain couples TRBV25-1 to TRBJ1-5; 7 bases line up with TRBD1. V trimming: 5 bases; J trimming: 2 bases; junction bases outside the gene matches: 3. The CDR3 totals 14 residues. From germline, CDR1 is MGHDK and CDR2 SYGVNS. Here the CDR3 reads CASSQTGGNQPQHF. Here the CDR3 DNA reads TGTGCCAGCAGTCAAACAGGGGGCAATCAGCCCCAGCATTTT.

V is TRBV18 and J is TRBJ2-2, with 10 bases aligning to TRBD2. CDR1 and CDR2 (germline): KGHSH, LQKENI. The V and J ends lost 2 bases and 4 bases, in that order; junction bases with no gene match: 4. The CDR3 extends over 16 amino acids. The CDR3 loop is CASSPIQRGGTGELFF. In DNA form, the CDR3 reads TGTGCCAGCTCACCAATCCAGCGGGGGGGCACCGGGGAGCTGTTTTTT.

The chain links TRBV7-9 to TRBJ1-2; a weak D match, TRBD1 (6 bases). The CDR3 spans 14 residues. Trimming cost V 7 bases and J 2 bases, with 14 bases left between them. Per germline, CDR1 SEHNR and CDR2 FQNEAQ (reference sequence). The CDR3 here is CASTNSGVNYGYTF. The CDR3 bases are TGTGCCAGCACCAACTCAGGGGTAAACTATGGCTACACCTTC.

Notes on this clone: The same CDR3 arises from other DNA sequences in this sample as well. The chain combines TRBV5-1 with TRBJ1-6; D unresolved. Germline assignment: CDR1 SGHRS and CDR2 YFSETQ. The length of the CDR3 is 14 residues. V gave up 0 bases and J gave up 6 bases, with 7 bases separating them. The CDR3 loop is CASSLGSGNSPLHF. For the CDR3, the DNA is TGCGCCAGCAGCTTGGGGTCAGGTAATTCACCCCTCCACTTT.

Only a few counts were recorded for this clone. This chain connects TRBV5-1 to TRBJ1-2, with D unclear. V was trimmed by 0 bases and J by 8 bases, leaving 14 bases between them. The CDR3 has 14 amino acids. Germline-derived CDR1 and CDR2 are SGHRS and YFSETQ. The CDR3 DNA reads TGCGCCAGCAGCTTGGCCGACACCCCTTCGGGCTACACCTTC. The encoded protein is CASSLADTPSGYTF. Supplemented by reference TRBV5-1 and TRBJ1-2, the full variable domain reads KAGVTQTPRYLIKTRGQQVTLSCSPISGHRSVSWYQQTPGQGLQFLFEYFSETQRNKGNFPGRFSGRQFSNSRSEMNVSTLELGDSALYLCASSLADTPSGYTFGSGTRLTVV.

Written as DNA, the CDR3 is TGTGCCAGCCTGTGGACCGGGACAGGGGACGCCTACACCTTC. Protein sequence: CASLWTGTGDAYTF. The V and J genes are TRBV6-5 and TRBJ1-2; TRBD1 matches 10 bases. Germline V gene sequence: CDR1 MNHEY, CDR2 SVGAGI. This CDR3 comprises 14 residues. V lost 8 bases and J lost 10; bases outside the gene matches: 13.

The chain is built from TRBV3-1 (or the pseudogene TRBV3-2) and TRBJ2-5; D gene unclear. There are 12 residues in the CDR3. Trimming stripped 3 bases from V and 2 bases from J, with 4 bases between. Germline V lookup: CDR1 LGHDT, CDR2 YNNKEL (reference sequence). CDR3 sequence (DNA): TGTGCCAGCAGCCACCCGCAAGAGACCCAGTACTTC. Translated: CASSHPQETQYF.

The rearrangement joins TRBV7-9 to TRBJ2-2; D is perhaps TRBD1 (7 bases). This CDR3 is 15 amino acids long. V dropped 5 bases and J dropped 5 bases, with 15 bases sitting between them. CDR1 SEHNR and CDR2 FQNEAQ come from the germline V gene (reference sequence). In nucleotides, the CDR3 is TGTGCCAGCAGCCCCCCGGCAGGGGGGACCGGGGAGCTGTTTTTT. Translated, it gives CASSPPAGGTGELFF.

CDR3 DNA: TGTGCCAGCAGTTACAGGAGGGGGCCGTCGTCCGGGGAGCTGTTTTTT. Amino acid sequence: CASSYRRGPSSGELFF. The chain employs TRBV6-2 or TRBV6-3 and TRBJ2-2; the D gene is possibly TRBD1 (7 bases). The germline V gene encodes CDR1 MNHEY and CDR2 SVGEGT. Deletions cut 2 bases from V and 6 bases from J, with 16 bases between. CDR3 length: 16 amino acids.

The chain joins TRBV27 to TRBJ1-5, with TRBD1 as a possible D gene (5 bases). Germline V gene sequence: CDR1 MNHEY, CDR2 SMNVEV (reference sequence). CDR3 length: 16 residues. Trimming shortened V by 0 bases and J by 3 bases, and 12 bases separated the two germline ends. The CDR3: CASSLSKDTSNQPQHF. DNA for the CDR3: TGTGCCAGCAGTTTATCGAAGGACACCTCCAATCAGCCCCAGCATTTT.

V gene TRBV11-3 combines with J gene TRBJ2-1, with D possibly being TRBD1 (5 bases). The CDR3 sequence is 11 residues long. Germline CDR1 reads SGHNT; CDR2 reads YENEEA. V was cut by 5 bases and J by 10 bases, with 9 bases left in between. The CDR3: CASSRWGEQFF. As DNA, the CDR3 is TGTGCCAGCAGCCGGTGGGGCGAGCAGTTCTTC.